Here is one T cell receptor beta chain with its context. What this receptor recognizes is not known. No base-level quality is on record; no much larger clone is a single base apart. The cohort comprised 550 to 700 healthy bone marrow donors. Cohort members were all nominally healthy when sampled, although unrecorded immune exposures were likely present. The donor tested CMV seronegative, placing the donor among the roughly 350 seronegative members of the cohort. Every donor gave a peripheral blood sample, and the peripheral blood mononuclear cells from that sample were used for TCR beta sequencing. The Qiagen DNeasy Blood Extraction Kit was used to extract genomic DNA from the blood cell samples. The sample belongs to a study of cytomegalovirus exposure and HLA in healthy donors (dated by TCRdb to the late 2010s). Turning to the overall study: An earlier analysis of under 600 of the donors reported roughly 300 Gb of sequence data and 117 million unique TCR beta sequences from some 180 million T cells. An early release that covered fewer than 750 HLA-typed donors contained about 300 gigabases of sequencing data and 65 million to 100 million unique TCR sequences. Of the roughly 400 genotyped donors, approximately 83% fell in the genetic ancestry cluster associated with self-reported Caucasian donors. The study aimed to test whether signatures of past pathogen exposure could be identified by cataloging public T cell receptors. The study used immunosequencing to profile the T cell repertoires of around 600 subjects and linked those repertoires to cytomegalovirus serostatus. A separate validation cohort of 90 to 150 different subjects was used in addition to the approximately 700-subject first cohort. High-throughput TCR immunosequencing, statistical association of individual TCRs with disease status, and machine learning were combined to predict cytomegalovirus infection status. A later analysis re-examined previously published TCR beta repertoires from about 670 donors and added high-resolution HLA genotyping to investigate patterns of TCR occurrence. Rather than using new phenotypic data, the later analysis identified candidate immune exposures from TCR beta sequences and from how often those sequences occurred across donors. To decide whether each TCR beta V gene segment behaved as functional or pseudogenic, an earlier analysis of 587 of the donors relied on high-throughput TCR beta sequencing. Donor age, sex, ethnicity and CMV serostatus were compiled together with the repertoire data. Genome-wide SNP genotypes for about 60% of the 666 donors were used in a later genetic analysis, which treated that subset as a discovery cohort. Every repertoire in the discovery cohort had been generated on one and the same sequencing platform. Both class I and class II loci were covered by HLA typing, at four-digit resolution. Typing coverage varied by locus: roughly 620-640 donors for A, B, C, DRB1 and DQB1; approximately 500 for DQA1; around 610 for DPA1; 450 to 480 for DPB1. Because of strong linkage in the cohort, 5 or 6 DR-DQ haplotypes were treated as single units for association and clustering. Among some 400 genotyped donors of the cohort, an average of approximately 220,000 unique TCR beta nucleotide sequences was sequenced per donor, of which approximately 18% were non-productive. What the authors observed across the whole study: A later analysis reported that several top co-occurrence clusters appeared linked to parvovirus B19, influenza, CMV and Epstein-Barr virus. In a later analysis, HLA-associated TCR beta chains were found to be more clonally expanded and to have lower generation probabilities than equally common non-associated chains. In vitro tests confirmed that three of the cytomegalovirus-associated TCR beta chains recognize cytomegalovirus antigens. Cytomegalovirus status was reported to be diagnosed by the classifier with high specificity and sensitivity in both the original and validation cohorts. Assigning TCR associations to individual alleles was difficult when HLA alleles, especially DR and DQ, strongly co-occurred. Because HLA typing was missing for some donors at each locus, association tests included only the typed subset. It was suggested by the authors that the approach could potentially be generalized to other disease states and immunological phenotypes. In this cohort, only TCR beta chains were sequenced, and detectable features were limited by the absence of alpha or paired-chain data. Specific HLA alleles were associated with 16,951 TCR beta sequences at a false discovery rate of 0.05 in a later analysis. Most TCR sequences were observed very rarely across donors, whereas some public TCRs were present in many individuals. Correlated functional status among segregating V segments might be attributable to linkage disequilibrium, but an unknown experimental factor could not be ruled out. Because counts were too low, more than 15 rarely observed V segments, including chromosome 9 orphons, were left out of the earlier analysis of about 500 of the donors. A cluster of highly shared sequence variants was judged likely to be a technical artifact of the sequencing pipeline. A further reported finding was that TCR beta sequences accurately predicted the HLA-A and HLA-B alleles for most subjects in the first cohort. According to a later analysis, most CMV-associated TCR beta chains appeared to be HLA-restricted, and the HLA associations seemed to be driven largely by CMV exposure. An earlier analysis of several hundred of the donors showed that most TCR beta V segments appeared in productive rearrangements either about 87% or about 30% of the time, which broadly matched IMGT annotations. According to a later genetic analysis, donors in an Asian-associated ancestry cluster had fewer N-insertions in productive TCRs than the approximately 650-donor mean. Presence/absence analyses assumed roughly uniform sequencing depth across donors, an assumption that may not hold. A total of fewer than 200 TCR beta chains were listed by the study as associated with cytomegalovirus. An association between a missense DCLRE1C variant and V-gene and J-gene trimming of TCR beta chains was found in a later genetic analysis and replicated in an independent cohort. CMV serostatus was the only immune exposure information available for the cohort. In a later analysis, the rate of TCR association differed among HLA loci, with DRB1 alleles having the most associated TCRs and HLA-C alleles having the fewest.

To prepare the library, the immunoSEQ multiplex PCR assay was applied. For the multiplex PCR, a mixture combining 60 forward primers for TCR Vbeta segments and 13 reverse primers for TCR Jbeta segments was used. The CDR3 region of rearranged TCR beta genes was amplified from genomic DNA by a multiplex PCR assay. Amplified TCR beta libraries were sequenced as 87-base-pair reads on the Illumina HiSeq System. In the paper's pipeline: A later analysis counted around 72 million unique TCR beta chains across the 666 repertoires, and some 12 million of these chains were shared by at least two donors. To remove PCR and sequencing errors, raw reads were error-corrected and collapsed into unique sequences using a nearest-neighbor algorithm that merged closely related sequences. CDR3 sequences were aligned to IMGT reference sequences to assign V, D and J gene segments. For a sequence to be retained, at least a six-nucleotide match to both a V gene segment and a J gene segment was required. Rearrangements were classified as productive when the CDR3 lacked stop codons and remained in frame with V and J, and all other rearrangements were classified as non-productive. CDR3 was defined according to IMGT convention as the region running from the second conserved V-encoded cysteine to the conserved J-encoded phenylalanine. Sequences without an unambiguous match to a single V gene segment were excluded from the earlier analysis of approximately 560 of the donors. An earlier analysis of some 500 of the donors classified V segments as functional when productive rearrangements were above 56.7% and as segregating when the standard deviation between donors was above 5%. A statistical classification framework was developed to diagnose cytomegalovirus status using the catalog of TCR beta chain sequences. In a later analysis, V and J genes were assigned by comparing TCR nucleotide sequences against IMGT/GENE-DB human TR gene sequences. The TCRdist pipeline was used in a later analysis to assign CDR3 sequences and most-parsimonious VDJ recombination scenarios. In a later analysis, each TCR beta chain was defined by its CDR3 amino acid sequence together with its V-gene family, and reads without a unique V-gene family were excluded. To address suspected cross-contamination and a sequencing artifact, a later analysis removed roughly 640 highly shared, low-generation-probability nucleotide sequences. A later analysis calculated a clonal expansion index for each public chain from normalized within-repertoire ranks of inferred template counts. Generation probabilities in a later analysis came from a VDJ recombination model fitted to out-of-frame rearrangements, and those results were checked against IGoR. Hypergeometric tests were used in a later analysis to score TCR-TCR, TCR-HLA and TCR-CMV co-occurrence, with a repertoire-size bias correction applied to the TCR pairs. False discovery rates were estimated in a later analysis by permuting HLA or CMV assignments 20 times. In a later analysis, co-occurring TCRs were grouped using DBSCAN, and TCRdist sequence similarity was added for clustering within HLA-allele-positive subsets. Co-occurrence clustering excluded repertoires with fewer than 30,000 or more than 120,000 public chains, plus five with anomalous nucleotide sharing. This immuneACCESS table, as held by TCRdb, lists in-frame sequences with V and J called but not all clones. Of the missing ones, under half trace to an unresolved V gene in checked studies; the others have no known cause. D and trimming come from the DNA, and the V and J calls and clone size come from that table. The sample table holds some 110,000 clones, of which roughly 69% were seen once. 2.2% of the sample is in the top ten clones.

The source is a woman in her 30s in good health and CMV-seronegative. Sequencing was performed on PBMCs.

The DNA is as follows: TGTGCCAGCAGCCAGGCGGGACAGGGGAACACTGAAGCTTTCTTT. It translates to CASSQAGQGNTEAFF. The rearranged segments are TRBV4-2 and TRBJ1-1; TRBD1 fits 9 bases in the junction. The CDR3, cysteine through phenylalanine, is 15 amino acids long. Just the 45-base CDR3 DNA is kept, in frame starting at base 1. V lost 3 bases and J lost 1 base, and the count of bases not matched to a germline gene is 3. CDR1 is given as LGHNA and CDR2 as YNFKEQ, both from the germline V gene.